The next 30 T cell receptor beta chains were all read from a single sample in a study of T cell repertoires in cytomegalovirus infection. These TCRs' antigens remain unknown. TCRdb re-analysed the reads in MiXCR, keeping a single row per CDR3 protein. The sample consists of about 770,000 distinct CDR3 sequences, 29% of them appearing once. This specimen was cultured CD8+ T cells from PBMCs, taken from culture after CMV antigen stimulation. The receptor set was obtained from a human donor in good health (CMV status not recorded). Some clones in this sample may be carry-over from other donors' samples.

The table lists this clonotype with many counts. The rearrangement links TRBV12-3 or TRBV12-4 to TRBJ1-5; 9 bases are shared with TRBD1. V shed 5 bases and J 6 bases; nucleotides not matched to a gene: 11. CDR3 length: 16 residues. The CDR3 coding sequence is TGTGCCAGCAGTACCGGGACAGGGATATTCGGTCAGCCCCAGCATTTT. Amino acids: CASSTGTGIFGQPQHF.

This clonotype was detected many times. The rearrangement uses TRBV12-3 or TRBV12-4 and TRBJ2-3; maybe TRBD1 (5 bases). The CDR3 is 14 amino acids. V lost 6 bases and J lost 0, with 10 bases in between. This CDR3 is CASSLRDSTDTQYF. The CDR3 coding sequence is TGTGCCAGCAGCCTCAGGGATAGCACAGATACGCAGTATTTT.

V and J are TRBV10-3 and TRBJ2-1; D may match TRBD1 or TRBD2 (6 bases each). Germline values: CDR1 ENHRY, CDR2 SYGVKD. The V and J ends lost 6 bases and 8 bases respectively, with 26 bases between them. The length of the CDR3 is 17 residues. The CDR3: CAIRHSGSGGPEDEQFF. The CDR3 region has the DNA TGTGCCATCAGACACTCTGGGTCCGGGGGCCCCGAGGATGAGCAGTTCTTC.

This rearrangement joins TRBV5-6 to TRBJ2-1; 12 nucleotides align to TRBD2. The trim removed 1 base at V and 9 bases at J, leaving 8 bases unmatched. The CDR3 contains 16 residues. Germline lookup yields CDR1 SGHDT and CDR2 YYEEEE. The CDR3 region is CASSLWLAGGRSEQFF. In nucleotides, the CDR3 is TGTGCCAGCAGCTTGTGGCTAGCGGGGGGGCGGAGTGAGCAGTTCTTC.

This clonotype was seen a handful of times. J is TRBJ1-1 and V is TRBV4-1; D is undetermined. This CDR3 has 12 residues. Germline V CDR1 and CDR2: MGHRA, YSYEKL. With 0 bases removed from V and 10 bases from J, the gap between germline ends came to 9 bases. The CDR3 sequence: CASSQDLRVAFF. For the CDR3, the DNA is TGCGCCAGCAGCCAAGATTTGAGGGTAGCTTTCTTT.

As for this clonotype: The junction differs from germline at one of its ends, possibly a read error. The V gene is TRBV2, the J gene TRBJ1-2; D might be TRBD1 (5 bases). Germline lookup yields CDR1 SNHLY and CDR2 FYNNEI. The CDR3 is 15 amino acids. The CDR3 region is CTRGNGGDFKNGYTF. In nucleotides, the CDR3 is TGTACCAGAGGCAATGGGGGGGATTTTAAGAATGGCTACACCTTC.

The V gene is TRBV28, the J gene TRBJ2-7, with 10 bases lining up with TRBD1. Germline V gene sequence: CDR1 MDHEN, CDR2 SYDVKM. Germline trimming cut 8 bases from V and 2 bases from J; bases unmatched to any gene: 9. This CDR3 has 15 residues. Here the CDR3 reads CASALRDRGPYEQYV. In DNA, the CDR3 is TGTGCCAGCGCACTCCGGGACAGGGGACCCTACGAGCAGTACGTC.

This sequence joins TRBV29-1 and TRBJ1-1, with no clear D. The germline gives CDR1 SQVTM, CDR2 ANQGSEA. This CDR3 is built from 13 residues. The V end was cut by 6 bases, the J end by 0 bases, with 11 bases between. CDR3 DNA: TGCAGCGTCTCTTTTGGACTGAACACTGAAGCTTTCTTT. Amino acids: CSVSFGLNTEAFF.

The V and J genes are TRBV5-8 and TRBJ2-1, with TRBD1 identical over 8 bases. Germline values: CDR1 SGHTS, CDR2 YDEGEE. Trimming cost V 4 bases and J 2 bases; bases outside gene matches: 11. This CDR3 has 17 amino acids. The CDR3 sequence: CASSLFENRGAYNEQFF. The CDR3 DNA reads TGTGCCAGCAGCCTATTCGAGAACAGGGGGGCCTACAATGAGCAGTTCTTC.

This clonotype came up many times. The chain has TRBV4-2 and TRBJ2-1, with no clear D. V lost 0 bases and J 8 bases, leaving 8 bases between the germline ends. The length of the CDR3 is 13 residues. The germline gives CDR1 LGHNA, CDR2 YNFKEQ. The CDR3 loop reads CASSQDLGYEQFF. The CDR3 nucleotides read TGTGCCAGCAGCCAAGATTTGGGTTATGAGCAGTTCTTC.

This sequence joins TRBV5-6 and TRBJ1-2; D remains ambiguous. The CDR3 has 16 amino acids. CDR1 SGHDT and CDR2 YYEEEE come from the germline V gene. The V and J ends lost 3 bases and 2 bases respectively, with 17 bases between them. The CDR3 bases are TGTGCCAGCAGCTCTCCAAGAGGAGTAACCAACTATGGCTACACCTTC. Protein product: CASSSPRGVTNYGYTF. Combining the CDR3 with reference TRBV5-6 and TRBJ1-2 gives the whole variable domain DAGVTQSPTHLIKTRGQQVTLRCSPKSGHDTVSWYQQALGQGPQFIFQYYEEEERQRGNFPDRFSGHQFPNYSSELNVNALLLGDSALYLCASSSPRGVTNYGYTFGSGTRLTVV.

This chain connects TRBV5-1 to TRBJ2-7; 7 bases agree with TRBD1. The trim removed 0 bases at V and 0 bases at J, leaving 9 bases unmatched. The CDR3 totals 17 residues. CDR1 SGHRS and CDR2 YFSETQ come from the germline V gene. The CDR3, as DNA: TGCGCCAGCAGCTTGGCCCTAGGGGGCTTCAGCTCCTACGAGCAGTACTTC. It is translated as CASSLALGGFSSYEQYF.

The chain uses TRBV24-1 and TRBJ2-5, with D possibly matching TRBD2 (6 bases). V shed 4 bases and J shed 5 bases, with 7 bases lying between them. The CDR3 has 12 amino acids. Germline assignment: CDR1 KGHDR and CDR2 SFDVKD. The CDR3 nucleotides are TGTGCCACCAGTGACGGAGGGGAGACCCAGTACTTC. It translates to CATSDGGETQYF.

Turning to this clonotype: This may be a read error: a much more frequent sequence differs by one nucleotide. V gene TRBV7-2 combines with J gene TRBJ1-4; no reliable D call. The CDR3 is 15 amino acids. Germline CDR1 is SGHTA and CDR2 is FQGNSA. DNA of the CDR3: TGTGCCAGCAGCCCCGGACTGGCAACTAATGAAAATCTGTTTTTT. Its translation: CASSPGLATNENLFF.

V is TRBV6-5 and J is TRBJ1-3; D unclear. V dropped 2 bases and J dropped 2 bases, with 4 bases sitting between them. The CDR3 consists of 13 residues. From germline, CDR1 is MNHEY and CDR2 SVGAGI. The chain's CDR3 is CASSYGAGNTIYF. In DNA, the CDR3 is TGTGCCAGCAGTTACGGAGCTGGAAACACCATATATTTT.

The CDR3 is CASSRPDGEGQFF. In nucleotides, the CDR3 is TGCGCCAGCAGCCGACCGGACGGGGAGGGGCAGTTCTTC. The chain joins TRBV4-1 to TRBJ2-1; 7 bases agree with TRBD2. CDR1 and CDR2 from the germline V gene are MGHRA and YSYEKL. Trimming cost V 4 bases and J 12 bases; bases outside gene matches: 9. The CDR3 covers 13 residues.

The chain links TRBV2 to TRBJ2-5; 9 positions match TRBD1. The germline V gene has CDR1 SNHLY and CDR2 FYNNEI. The CDR3 length is 14 residues. The trim removed 10 bases at V and 3 bases at J, leaving 9 bases unmatched. The CDR3 coding sequence is TGTGCCATCTTACTACAGGGGGCAAAAGAGACCCAGTACTTC. It encodes CAILLQGAKETQYF.

This clonotype was observed many times. CDR3 sequence: CASSLVMAVETQYF. CDR3 sequence (DNA): TGTGCCAGCAGCTTAGTGATGGCAGTGGAGACCCAGTACTTC. V usage is TRBV7-2 and J usage is TRBJ2-5; D call uncertain. Germline CDR1 SGHTA, CDR2 FQGNSA. This CDR3 is built from 14 residues. The ends were cut back, 1 base at V and 5 bases at J, with 11 bases in the middle.

This clonotype was observed once. The chain is built from TRBV12-5 and TRBJ2-1; no definite D call. V gave up 7 bases and J gave up 7 bases, with 11 bases separating them. The CDR3 has 12 amino acids. CDR1 and CDR2 from the germline V gene are LGHNT and FRNRAP. CDR3: CASASSPNEQFF. Here the CDR3 DNA reads TGTGCTAGTGCAAGCTCCCCAAATGAGCAGTTCTTC.

This clonotype occurred once. A much larger clone differs by one base, so this may be a read error. The chain has TRBV7-6 and TRBJ1-1, with 7 bases aligning to TRBD1. Germline loops: CDR1 SGHVS, CDR2 FNYEAQ. This CDR3 has 15 residues. With 5 bases clipped from V and 4 bases from J, the junction kept 10 bases outside the gene matches. The CDR3 bases are TGTGCCAGCAGCGCCCTGACAGGGATGAGCACTGAAGCTTTCTTT. Its translation is CASSALTGMSTEAFF.

This clonotype was recorded a few times. The J gene is TRBJ2-2, the V gene TRBV7-8; weak D call: TRBD2 (6 bases). The CDR3 is 15 residues long. In germline, CDR1 is SGHVS, CDR2 FQNEAQ. The V and J ends lost 5 bases and 7 bases respectively, with 17 bases between them. This CDR3 is CASSPLRERSGELFF. Here the CDR3 DNA reads TGTGCCAGCAGCCCTCTCCGGGAGCGAAGCGGGGAGCTGTTTTTT.

This clonotype was detected only a few times. The chain recombines TRBV6-1 with TRBJ2-6; D gene unclear. The CDR3 totals 15 residues. Germline loops: CDR1 MNHNS, CDR2 SASEGT. V shed 6 bases and J shed 3 bases, with 12 bases lying between them. CDR3 amino acids: CASRGFRNGANVLTF. CDR3 nucleotides: TGTGCCAGCAGGGGTTTCCGGAATGGGGCCAACGTCCTGACTTTC.

The V call is TRBV7-6, the J call TRBJ1-1; a weak D match, TRBD1 (6 bases). The V and J ends lost 2 bases and 7 bases respectively, with 14 bases between them. Germline CDR1 reads SGHVS; CDR2 reads FNYEAQ. CDR3 length: 14 amino acids. The CDR3 spells CASSLIGQKSEAFF. Here the CDR3 DNA reads TGTGCCAGCAGCTTAATAGGACAGAAGAGTGAAGCTTTCTTT.

This sequence joins TRBV4-1 and TRBJ2-2, with D perhaps given as TRBD1 or TRBD2 (5 bases each). The V gene lost 6 bases and the J gene lost 0 bases, with 17 bases spanning the gap. Germline CDR1 MGHRA, CDR2 YSYEKL. There are 17 residues in the CDR3. CDR3 DNA: TGCGCCAGCAGACTCCCTAGGGACGGAACGAACACCGGGGAGCTGTTTTTT. Protein product: CASRLPRDGTNTGELFF.

This clonotype was observed a few times. The chain joins TRBV7-9 to TRBJ2-7, with 8 bases matching TRBD1. The ends lost 4 bases at V and 3 bases at J; junction bases unmatched: 5. CDR1 is SEHNR, CDR2 FQNEAQ, per germline (reference sequence). The CDR3 is made up of 14 amino acids. CDR3 nucleotides: TGTGCCAGCAGCTCCACAGGGGGAGACTACGAGCAGTACTTC. As protein: CASSSTGGDYEQYF.

This clonotype was detected a few times. V is TRBV19 and J is TRBJ1-5, with a possible D match to TRBD1 (5 bases). Trimming removed 11 bases at V and 3 bases at J, with 14 bases between. The CDR3 is 13 amino acids. Germline CDR1 LNHDA, CDR2 SQIVND (reference sequence). CDR3 nucleotides: TGTGCCTCCAACGAGGGGATCAATCAGCCCCAGCATTTT. Translated: CASNEGINQPQHF.

The chain couples TRBV12-3 or TRBV12-4 to TRBJ2-1; 8 nucleotides agree with TRBD2. This CDR3 comprises 15 residues. V lost 7 bases, J lost 2 bases, and 7 bases stayed unmatched. The CDR3 DNA reads as TGTGCCAGCACCGGGGCGGGGGGCACCTACAATGAGCAGTTCTTC. This sequence encodes CASTGAGGTYNEQFF.

V and J are TRBV10-3 and TRBJ2-2, with 8 bases matching TRBD1. This CDR3 has 15 amino acids. Germline CDR1 ENHRY, CDR2 SYGVKD. V lost 2 bases and J lost 3; bases outside the gene matches: 2. CDR3 nucleotide sequence: TGTGCCATCAGTGAGACAGGGGGGTACACCGGGGAGCTGTTTTTT. Translation: CAISETGGYTGELFF.

The sample holds one count of this clonotype. The J gene is TRBJ2-1, the V gene TRBV10-3, with 9 bases fitting TRBD2. J was trimmed by 5 bases and V by 8 bases; bases with no gene match: 4. Germline lookup yields CDR1 ENHRY and CDR2 SYGVKD. CDR3 length: 13 residues. The CDR3 nucleotides read TGTGCCATCCTTAGCGGGGGTGACAATGAGCAGTTCTTC. Its translation: CAILSGGDNEQFF.

The gene calls are TRBV7-9 and TRBJ2-7, with D perhaps assigned TRBD1 or TRBD2 (5 bases each). The germline gives CDR1 SEHNR, CDR2 FQNEAQ (reference sequence). The V end was cut by 4 bases, the J end by 2 bases, with 15 bases between. CDR3 length: 15 residues. The CDR3, as DNA: TGTGCCAGCAGCTCAACCGGGACCGCAGCCTACGAGCAGTACTTC. This codes for CASSSTGTAAYEQYF.